The clone carrying this TCR beta chain was seen ten or more times. Its antigen is currently unknown. As for time point: newly diagnosed GD, antithyroid drugs for less than 3 months. PBMC-extracted RNA yielded the TCR library. This sample is drawn from a study of regulatory T cells in long-lasting Graves disease. Study-wide findings and caveats: Analysis covered peripheral blood alone, not thyroid tissue. Newly diagnosed Graves' patients exceeded persistent ones in TCR diversity.

After removal of 5 bases from V and 6 bases from J, the junction contained 6 bases not matched to a gene. From germline, CDR1 is DFQATT and CDR2 SNEGSKA (reference sequence). The CDR3 runs to 13 residues. For TCR beta, libraries came from iRepertoire HTBI primers and Arm-PCR of CDR3 regions. TCRdb reprocessed the multiplex PCR reads with MiXCR, giving one entry per CDR3 protein. The data contain approximately 350,000 distinct CDR3 sequences, 16% of them singletons. These data also formed part of another study, on T cells in Graves' hyperthyroidism and ophthalmopathy. That publication notes: The TCR CDR3 was amplified in a first-round RT-PCR using the HTBI primer set. Most clonotypes expanded in the thyroid (above 0.001) were also present in blood.

This TCR derives from a man aged 40-55 years with Graves disease. The V gene is TRBV20-1, the J gene TRBJ1-4; the match to TRBD1 covers 7 bases. The material sequenced was peripheral blood mononuclear cells (PBMCs), taken at new diagnosis, from a patient treated with antithyroid drugs. CDR3 in DNA: TGCAGTGCTTCGGGACAGTTAGATGAAAAACTGTTTTTT. As protein: CSASGQLDEKLFF.